What follows are 23 T cell receptor beta chains derived from one specimen sequenced in a study of shared clonotypes between healthy human individuals. The repertoire was sequenced with immunoSEQ multiplex PCR; TCRdb's copy has only in-frame clones and lacks some. The data show over a million clones, roughly 96% seen once. Sequencing used naive CD4+ T cells sorted from blood. Noted subset: CD45RA+ positively selected. The origin of the receptors is a man aged 30-40 years in good health.

The chain uses TRBV18 and TRBJ1-3; D not resolved. CDR3 length equals 18 residues. V was cut by 6 bases and J by 0 bases, with 21 bases left in between. Germline CDR1 reads KGHSH; CDR2 reads LQKENI. The CDR3: CASSGLAGPSISGNTIYF. The DNA of the CDR3 is TGTGCCAGCTCGGGATTGGCAGGCCCGTCAATCTCTGGAAACACCATATATTTT.

The chain recombines TRBV5-5 with TRBJ2-1; perhaps D is TRBD1 or TRBD2 (5 bases each). The V end was cut by 2 bases, the J end by 0 bases, with 9 bases between. Germline V gene sequence: CDR1 SGHKS, CDR2 YYEKEE (reference sequence). The CDR3 totals 15 residues. CDR3 region: CASSLWGNSYNEQFF. The CDR3 nucleotides read TGTGCCAGCAGCTTATGGGGGAACTCCTACAATGAGCAGTTCTTC.

The V gene is TRBV2, the J gene TRBJ2-7, with 8 positions matching TRBD1. V lost 7 bases and J lost 3; bases outside the gene matches: 11. The CDR3 sequence is 15 residues long. Germline loops: CDR1 SNHLY, CDR2 FYNNEI. The CDR3 loop is CASNNNGQGGYEQYF. CDR3 DNA sequence: TGTGCCAGCAACAATAACGGACAGGGTGGCTACGAGCAGTACTTC.

As concerns this clone: Other DNA sequences in this sample translate to the same CDR3. J is TRBJ2-7 and V is TRBV5-6, with 8 bases that match TRBD2. The CDR3 is 14 residues long. Unmatched junction bases numbered 2, after V lost 0 bases and J lost 3 bases. Germline V gene data show CDR1 as SGHDT and CDR2 as YYEEEE. In DNA form, the CDR3 reads TGTGCCAGCAGCTTGGTGAGCGGGAGCTACGAGCAGTACTTC. It codes for CASSLVSGSYEQYF.

J is TRBJ2-1 and V is TRBV7-9, with D uncertain. The CDR3 consists of 14 residues. Germline CDR1 reads SEHNR; CDR2 reads FQNEAQ (reference sequence). V gave up 2 bases and J gave up 0 bases, with 5 bases separating them. The CDR3 sequence is CASSLLSSYNEQFF. As DNA, the CDR3 is TGTGCCAGCAGCTTACTGAGCTCCTACAATGAGCAGTTCTTC.

This clone was detected only once. J is TRBJ2-7 and V is TRBV5-4; weak D call: TRBD1 (6 bases). The CDR3 totals 14 residues. Trimming took 0 bases from V and 1 from J, leaving 8 bases between them. CDR1 is SGHNT, CDR2 YYREEE, per germline (reference sequence). This CDR3 is CASSLVGGSYEQYF. DNA for the CDR3: TGTGCCAGCAGCTTGGTAGGGGGATCCTACGAGCAGTACTTC.

The chain combines TRBV6-5 with TRBJ2-7, with TRBD2 matching over 12 bases. Germline V CDR1 and CDR2: MNHEY, SVGAGI. With V trimmed by 2 bases and J by 7 bases, 6 bases remained unmatched. The CDR3 is 15 amino acids. The CDR3 loop is CASSYLAGGPKEQYF. CDR3 sequence (DNA): TGTGCCAGCAGTTACCTAGCGGGAGGGCCCAAGGAGCAGTACTTC.

The rearrangement joins TRBV7-3 to TRBJ2-1, with a weak D call TRBD2 (6 bases). V was shortened by 5 bases and J by 4 bases, with 12 bases between the two germline ends. The V gene's germline CDR1 is SGHTA and CDR2 FQGTGA. The CDR3 is 14 amino acids. DNA for the CDR3: TGTGCCAGCAGCCCCGCTAGCGAGTACAATGAGCAGTTCTTC. This sequence encodes CASSPASEYNEQFF.

J is TRBJ2-1 and V is TRBV6-5; either TRBD1 or TRBD2 may fit D (5 bases each). V lost 8 bases to trimming and J lost 9 bases, with 17 bases between them. The CDR3 is 13 residues long. Germline loops: CDR1 MNHEY, CDR2 SVGAGI. The CDR3 DNA is TGTGCCAGCCCGGGGACCAGTGTGAGTGAGCAGTTCTTC. As protein: CASPGTSVSEQFF.

The J gene is TRBJ2-1, the V gene TRBV6-1; TRBD2 might be the D (6 bases). This CDR3 comprises 12 residues. The V and J ends lost 2 bases and 12 bases respectively, with 11 bases between them. Germline CDR1 and CDR2: MNHNS and SASEGT. The CDR3 spells CASSESGTLQFF. The CDR3 coding sequence is TGTGCCAGCAGTGAATCCGGGACTCTGCAGTTCTTC.

With regard to this clone: Other DNA sequences in this sample translate to the same CDR3. The CDR3 reads CASSRKTSGRAYNEQFF. The CDR3 bases are TGCGCCAGCAGCCGGAAGACTAGCGGGAGGGCCTACAATGAGCAGTTCTTC. The V call is TRBV5-1, the J call TRBJ2-1, with TRBD2 matching 14 bases. The junction had 5 bases not matched to a gene; V was cut back by 4 bases and J by 2 bases. Per the germline V gene, CDR1 is SGHRS and CDR2 is YFSETQ. CDR3 length: 17 amino acids. Based on the CDR3 plus reference TRBV5-1 and TRBJ2-1, the full variable domain is KAGVTQTPRYLIKTRGQQVTLSCSPISGHRSVSWYQQTPGQGLQFLFEYFSETQRNKGNFPGRFSGRQFSNSRSEMNVSTLELGDSALYLCASSRKTSGRAYNEQFFGPGTRLTVL.

This chain links TRBV10-3 with TRBJ2-3, with 8 bases matching TRBD1. The V gene's germline CDR1 is ENHRY and CDR2 SYGVKD. Trimming at V came to 10 bases and at J to 4 bases, leaving 10 bases not matched to a gene. The CDR3 has 14 residues. CDR3 in amino acids: CATRGLALPDTQYF. CDR3 nucleotides: TGTGCCACCAGGGGGCTGGCCCTCCCAGATACGCAGTATTTT.

The rearrangement uses TRBV19 and TRBJ2-1; 7 positions agree with TRBD1. V lost 9 bases and J lost 4; bases outside the gene matches: 3. CDR3 size: 12 residues. Germline V gene lookup returns CDR1 LNHDA and CDR2 SQIVND (reference sequence). The CDR3 region is CASGRGYNEQFF. CDR3 sequence (DNA): TGTGCCAGCGGCAGGGGGTACAATGAGCAGTTCTTC.

The rearrangement uses TRBV5-4 and TRBJ2-7; 9 bases match TRBD2. V lost 3 bases and J lost 3; bases outside the gene matches: 7. Germline loops: CDR1 SGHNT, CDR2 YYREEE (reference sequence). This CDR3 is built from 15 residues. In DNA, the CDR3 is TGTGCCAGCAGCTCGAGTAGCGGGAGAGACTACGAGCAGTACTTC. It yields the protein CASSSSSGRDYEQYF.

This clone was recorded only once. The chain carries TRBV6-6 and TRBJ2-7; 7 nucleotides match TRBD1. The CDR3 has 14 amino acids. Germline V gene data show CDR1 as MNHNY and CDR2 as SVGAGI (reference sequence). V lost 6 bases to trimming and J lost 3 bases; unmatched junction nucleotides: 8. CDR3 loop: CASSPRQGFYEQYF. CDR3 DNA: TGTGCCAGCAGCCCTCGACAGGGATTCTACGAGCAGTACTTC.

V gene TRBV18 combines with J gene TRBJ2-7; 14 bases map to TRBD2. This CDR3 region has 15 residues. V was pared by 3 bases and J by 4 bases, with 2 bases of the junction left unmatched. The germline CDR1 and CDR2 sequences are KGHSH and LQKENI. The CDR3 region has the DNA TGTGCCAGCTCACCCAGACTAGCGGGAGGGTACGAGCAGTACTTC. Translating gives CASSPRLAGGYEQYF.

This chain joins TRBV5-5 and TRBJ2-2; D might be TRBD1 (8 bases). The CDR3 is made up of 15 amino acids. Germline values: CDR1 SGHKS, CDR2 YYEKEE (reference sequence). V lost 3 bases, J lost 6 bases, and 15 bases lay in between. CDR3 residues: CASSSWTGRAGELFF. In DNA form, the CDR3 reads TGTGCCAGCAGCTCATGGACAGGGAGGGCCGGGGAGCTGTTTTTT.

The V call is TRBV7-2, the J call TRBJ2-1, with 9 positions matching TRBD2. This CDR3 spans 17 amino acids. CDR1 and CDR2 from the germline V gene are SGHTA and FQGNSA. Germline trimming cut 6 bases from V and 7 bases from J; bases unmatched to any gene: 16. The CDR3 DNA reads as TGTGCCAGCAGACCAAGACCTCCCGCGGGAGGGCGAAATGAGCAGTTCTTC. Translating it yields CASRPRPPAGGRNEQFF.

The chain employs TRBV9 and TRBJ1-3; D gene ambiguous. Germline V lookup: CDR1 SGDLS, CDR2 YYNGEE. With 3 bases removed from V and 0 bases from J, the gap between germline ends came to 10 bases. This CDR3 is 15 amino acids long. CDR3 in amino acids: CASSEGVGSGNTIYF. As DNA, the CDR3 is TGTGCCAGCAGCGAGGGCGTGGGCTCTGGAAACACCATATATTTT.

The chain links TRBV5-1 to TRBJ1-4; D perhaps matches TRBD1 (5 bases). The V and J ends lost 2 bases and 6 bases respectively, with 14 bases between them. This CDR3 has 15 amino acids. Looked up from germline, CDR1 is SGHRS and CDR2 is YFSETQ. CDR3 DNA sequence: TGCGCCAGCAGCTTTTCGAGGGGCGAGGATGAAAAACTGTTTTTT. This sequence encodes CASSFSRGEDEKLFF.

The gene calls are TRBV5-5 and TRBJ2-7; D unclear. The V end was cut by 4 bases, the J end by 3 bases, with 14 bases between. The germline V gene has CDR1 SGHKS and CDR2 YYEKEE (reference sequence). This CDR3 has 14 amino acids. The CDR3: CASSPTFTHYEQYF. The CDR3 region has the DNA TGTGCCAGCAGCCCCACTTTTACCCACTACGAGCAGTACTTC.

This rearrangement joins TRBV9 to TRBJ2-7, with TRBD2 matching 7 bases. In germline, CDR1 is SGDLS, CDR2 YYNGEE. This CDR3 has 14 residues. With 0 bases clipped from V and 3 bases from J, the junction kept 3 bases outside the gene matches. Here the CDR3 DNA reads TGTGCCAGCAGCGTAGATCCTAGCGGCTACGAGCAGTACTTC. Amino acid sequence: CASSVDPSGYEQYF.

This chain connects TRBV28 to TRBJ1-2; 10 bases match TRBD1. Germline CDR1 MDHEN, CDR2 SYDVKM. The ends lost 8 bases at V and 4 bases at J; junction bases unmatched: 1. The CDR3 is made up of 12 amino acids. CDR3 nucleotide sequence: TGTGCCAGCGGGGACAGGGGCTATGGCTACACCTTC. As protein: CASGDRGYGYTF.